The entry below gives a single TCR beta chain sequence along with its context. Its matching antigen is unknown. This record belongs to a study of tumor-infiltrating lymphocytes in primary liver carcinoma. Germline CDR1 and CDR2: SEHNR and FQNEAQ (reference sequence). The CDR3 contains 16 residues. The junction had 13 bases not matched to a gene; V was cut back by 7 bases and J by 5 bases. Study-level points and caveats: The study found only about 7-24% of top clones in all five tumor regions.

TCR beta cDNA came from roughly 450 ng total RNA, primed with a constant-region primer. Libraries of TCR beta came from three nested multiplex PCR rounds with slightly modified ARM-PCR. Primers for the first two PCR rounds were TRBV1-TRBV30 forward primers and a C-beta reverse primer (around 10 cycles per round). In TCRdb, the multiplex PCR reads were re-called with MiXCR into one record per CDR3 protein. The table records about 200,000 distinct CDR3 sequences, over 80% of them present only once. The approximately 20-31 mg bulk tissue piece was not sorted before simultaneous RNA and DNA extraction. Each participant had primary liver carcinoma, and surgical resection was the treatment. No patient had received treatment, and all had chronic HBV infection.

The source is a man aged 40-50 years with primary liver carcinoma and hepatitis B virus infection. V gene TRBV7-9 combines with J gene TRBJ2-3; 9 nucleotides align to TRBD2. Specimen: tumor tissue from primary liver carcinoma. CDR3 bases: TGTGCCAGCAACTCCTGGACTAGCGAGAGCCTAGATACGCAGTATTTT. This translates into CASNSWTSESLDTQYF.